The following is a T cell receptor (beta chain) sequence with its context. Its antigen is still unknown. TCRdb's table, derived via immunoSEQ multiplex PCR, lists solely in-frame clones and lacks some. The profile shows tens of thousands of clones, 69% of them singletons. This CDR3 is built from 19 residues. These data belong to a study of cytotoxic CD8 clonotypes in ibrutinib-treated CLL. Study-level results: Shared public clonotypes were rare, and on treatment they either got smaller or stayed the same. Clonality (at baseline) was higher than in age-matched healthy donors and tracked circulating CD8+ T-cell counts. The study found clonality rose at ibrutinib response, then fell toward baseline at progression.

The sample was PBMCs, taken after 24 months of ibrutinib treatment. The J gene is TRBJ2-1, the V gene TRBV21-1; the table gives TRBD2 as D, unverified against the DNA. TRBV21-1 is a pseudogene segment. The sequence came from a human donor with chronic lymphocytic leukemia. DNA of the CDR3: TGTGCCAGCAGCAAAATGAGGGGGAGGACTAGAATGACTTGGAATGAGCAGTTCTTC. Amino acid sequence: CASSKMRGRTRMTWNEQFF.